Listed below are T cell receptor beta chains from one sample, sequenced in a study of blood T cells in healthy people across ages. MiXCR, applied by TCRdb to the 5' RACE reads, yields one record per CDR3 protein. The sample has 850,000 or so distinct CDR3 sequences; more than 25% are singletons. The sequenced material came from blood. The receptors here all came from a woman of 80 years or more in good health. Both conserved end residues are part of each CDR3. A D gene is named only where the DNA matches it firmly. Where a row states a size, it is once, few, many or the class of an expanded clone; other rows omit it.

V	J	size	D	DNA	CDR3
TRBV24-1	TRBJ1-2	-	TRBD1	TGTGCCACCGGTACCGGGACAGGGGCAGTTGGCTACACTTTC	CATGTGTGAVGYTF
TRBV7-2	TRBJ2-1	-	-	TGTGCCAGCAGCCCCGCAGACTACAATGAGCAGTTCTTC	CASSPADYNEQFF
TRBV20-1	TRBJ1-4	few	-	TGCAGCTCCCAGGGACTGTTTAATGAAAAACTGTTTTTT	CSSQGLFNEKLFF
TRBV14	TRBJ2-7	-	TRBD2	TGTGCCAGCAGCCAAGGATCTAGCGGGGCCTACGAGCAGTACTTC	CASSQGSSGAYEQYF
TRBV15	TRBJ2-7	many	TRBD1	TGTGCCACCAGCAGAGCCACACAGGGGGCGCGGGAGCAGTACTTC	CATSRATQGAREQYF
TRBV7-9	TRBJ2-1	-	TRBD2	TGTGCCAGCAGTTCTAGCGGACACGTTCGATACAATGAGCAGTTCTTC	CASSSSGHVRYNEQFF
TRBV2	TRBJ2-7	-	-	TGTGCCAGCAGTGACGTGGGGAACTACGAGCAGTACTTC	CASSDVGNYEQYF
TRBV5-1	TRBJ2-7	-	-	TGCGCCAGCAGCTTGGGCGCCGAACTTCAGCAGTACTTC	CASSLGAELQQYF
TRBV20-1	TRBJ2-1	many	-	TGCAGTGCTAGAGTGCAGGGAGCCCCCTACAATGAGCAGTTCTTC	CSARVQGAPYNEQFF
TRBV3-1	TRBJ1-2	many	TRBD1	TGTGCCAGCAGCCAACTCCACAGGGGATCGAATGGCTACACCTTC	CASSQLHRGSNGYTF
TRBV6-2/TRBV6-3	TRBJ2-7	many	-	TGTGCCAGCAGTTATAACAGGTTCGGCGAGCAGTACTTC	CASSYNRFGEQYF
TRBV6-2/TRBV6-3	TRBJ2-7	-	TRBD1	TGTGCCAGCAGTTACATGGGACAGGACTACGAGCAGTACTTC	CASSYMGQDYEQYF
TRBV12-5	TRBJ2-4	-	TRBD2	TGTGCTAGTGGAAATAGCGGGGGCACTAGGGAGCAGTACTTC	CASGNSGGTREQYF
TRBV6-1	TRBJ2-5	many	TRBD1	TGTGCCAGCAACCCTGGGCAGACAGGGACGGAGACCCAGTACTTC	CASNPGQTGTETQYF
TRBV7-6	TRBJ2-6	many	-	TGTGCCAGCAGCCCCAGGGTTCCAGGGGCCAACGTCCTGACTTTC	CASSPRVPGANVLTF
TRBV6-5	TRBJ2-4	many	TRBD1	TGTGCCAGCAGTTCTGGACAGGGGGTCGGCAAAAACATTCAGTACTTC	CASSSGQGVGKNIQYF
TRBV5-1	TRBJ2-3	-	-	TGCGCCAGCAGCTCAACTTACCGGGACAAGAATAACACAGATACGCAGTATTTT	CASSSTYRDKNNTDTQYF
TRBV7-9	TRBJ2-5	-	-	TGTGCCAGCAGCTTAGAGTCAGGGTCCACGACCCAGTACTTC	CASSLESGSTTQYF
TRBV7-2	TRBJ1-2	many	TRBD1	TGTGCCAGCAGCTCCCAAGTCAGGGGGCAGAGCTATGGCTACACCTTC	CASSSQVRGQSYGYTF
TRBV9	TRBJ1-2	many	TRBD1	TGTGCCAGCAGCACTCGGACAGGGGCCAGTCCTGGCTACACCTTC	CASSTRTGASPGYTF
TRBV3-1	TRBJ1-5	-	TRBD1	TGTGCCAGCAGCCATCGACAGGGAGGCAATCAGCCCCAGCATTTT	CASSHRQGGNQPQHF
TRBV7-9	TRBJ1-1	-	TRBD1	TGTGCCAGCAGCTTAGTCCGGGACAGGGTACGGAGCACTGAAGCTTTCTTT	CASSLVRDRVRSTEAFF
TRBV5-6	TRBJ2-6	many	TRBD1	TGTGCCAGCAGCGATACAGGGGGCACTGGGGCCAACGTCCTGACTTTC	CASSDTGGTGANVLTF
TRBV7-9	TRBJ1-2	few	TRBD1	TGTGCCAGCAGTACTCCTGCGGACAGGGCTAAGGGTGGCTACACCTTC	CASSTPADRAKGGYTF